This T cell receptor beta chain was retrieved from a study of response to subunit inactivated influenza vaccine. The CDR3 loop spans 15 amino acids. The germline CDR1 and CDR2 sequences are SGDLS and YYNGEE. V lost 2 bases to trimming and J lost 6 bases; unmatched junction nucleotides: 10. As to this clonotype: What it binds is unknown.

TCRdb processed the RT-PCR reads anew with MiXCR; each CDR3 protein has one entry. In the table there are hundreds of thousands of distinct CDR3 sequences, 21% of which are singletons. General study results and limits: There was a suggestion from the authors that each seasonal influenza vaccination recruits few new T cells.

The TCR was taken from a man aged 50 to 69 who received an inactivated influenza vaccine. The chain joins TRBV9 to TRBJ2-7; 8 nucleotides match TRBD2. Sequenced material: PBMCs from blood, taken approximately 20 months after vaccination. As DNA, the CDR3 is TGTGCCAGCAGCGTTGGTGCGGGAGGACTGACCGAGCAGTACTTC. Protein sequence: CASSVGAGGLTEQYF.